The rows below give T cell receptor beta chains drawn from one sample of a study of cytomegalovirus exposure and HLA in healthy donors. The assay was immunoSEQ multiplex PCR, and TCRdb's table has in-frame clones only and misses some. The table records under 150,000 clones, more than 60% of them present only once. Sequenced material: PBMCs. Source of these receptors: a woman between 50 and 59 years old in good health and CMV-seropositive. Each CDR3 is given with its conserved first and last residue. The D gene is left open where the match is weak. Some rows have no size entry. The others give once, few or many, or a class for an expanded clone.

clone_size j_call d_call v_call cdr3_nt cdr3_aa
NA TRBJ2-2 NA TRBV27 TGTGCCAGCAGTTTAGCGGGCCCGGACACCGGGGAGCTGTTTTTT CASSLAGPDTGELFF
NA TRBJ2-3 NA TRBV7-2 TGTGCCAGCAGCTTAGACTTCACAGATACGCAGTATTTT CASSLDFTDTQYF
few TRBJ2-3 NA TRBV7-9 TGTGCCAGCAGCGAGGGAACTAGCACAGATACGCAGTATTTT CASSEGTSTDTQYF
NA TRBJ2-3 NA TRBV5-4 TGTGCCAGCAGCTACCGGGAACCAACGGATACGCAGTATTTT CASSYREPTDTQYF
few TRBJ1-3 NA TRBV6-5 TGTGCCAGCAGTTACGATGGCAGGGCAAGGGGAAACACCATATATTTT CASSYDGRARGNTIYF
NA TRBJ1-2 NA TRBV18 TGTGCCAGCTCACCGTCACAGGGCAAAGAGGGCTACACCTTC CASSPSQGKEGYTF
NA TRBJ2-7 NA TRBV7-2 TGTGCCAGCAGCTTAACAGGAGCCTACGAGCAGTACTTC CASSLTGAYEQYF
NA TRBJ2-5 TRBD2 TRBV5-1 TGCGCCAGCAGCTTGGCCGGGTCTAGCGGCCAAGAGACCCAGTACTTC CASSLAGSSGQETQYF
NA TRBJ2-7 NA TRBV7-2 TGTGCCAGCAGCTCGCGGCCAGTCTCCTACGAGCAGTACTTC CASSSRPVSYEQYF
NA TRBJ2-3 TRBD2 TRBV7-3 TGTGCCAGCAGCTTAATCGGGGGAGGGCCAGATACGCAGTATTTT CASSLIGGGPDTQYF
NA TRBJ2-1 TRBD1 TRBV6-6 TGTGCCAGCACTACATGGGACAGGGGAGGAAATGAGCAGTTCTTC CASTTWDRGGNEQFF
few TRBJ2-5 TRBD2 TRBV7-9 TGTTCCAGCAGCCTACGGGGGGGCAGGGGAGAGACCCAGTACTTC CSSSLRGGRGETQYF
NA TRBJ2-1 TRBD2 TRBV19 TGTGCCAGTAGTATGGGCAGTCCGGGACTAGCGGGCTACAATGAGCAGTTCTTC CASSMGSPGLAGYNEQFF
NA TRBJ1-5 NA TRBV6-5 TGTGCCAGCAGCTTTACAGGGAATCAGCCCCAGCATTTT CASSFTGNQPQHF
NA TRBJ1-2 NA TRBV5-4 TGTGCCAGCAGTCTCCCGGGACACGGCGGCTACACCTTC CASSLPGHGGYTF
few TRBJ1-6 NA TRBV19 TGTGCCAGTAGTATAGGGCCAAATTCACCCCTCCACTTT CASSIGPNSPLHF
NA TRBJ2-3 TRBD2 TRBV5-1 TGCGCCAGCAGCGCTCGGAAAGGAAGCGGGGGGGCCCCAGATACGCAGTATTTT CASSARKGSGGAPDTQYF
NA TRBJ2-7 TRBD2 TRBV28 TGTGCCAGCAGTCCCCTTGGGACTAGCGGGGAGGGCGAGCAGTACTTC CASSPLGTSGEGEQYF
NA TRBJ2-5 TRBD1 TRBV5-4 TGTGCCAGCAGCTTAGGGACAGGGGGCGAGGAGCAGTACTTC CASSLGTGGEEQYF
NA TRBJ1-1 NA TRBV11-3 TGTGCCAGCAGCTTAGGGGGGGGGAACACTGAAGCTTTCTTT CASSLGGGNTEAFF
NA TRBJ1-6 NA TRBV7-2 TGTGCCAGCAGCTTGGACAGACTCTATAATTCACCCCTCCACTTT CASSLDRLYNSPLHF
NA TRBJ1-1 NA TRBV10-3 TGTGCCATCAGTGCGGGGGGTACCCTCATGAACACTGAAGCTTTCTTT CAISAGGTLMNTEAFF
NA TRBJ1-5 TRBD1 TRBV30 TGTGCCTTTACAGGGGGAGGCAATCAGCCCCAGCATTTT CAFTGGGNQPQHF
NA TRBJ2-3 TRBD2 TRBV7-9 TGTGCCAGCAGCTTTCCCCCCCGGGGACTAGCCGTCACAGATACGCAGTATTTT CASSFPPRGLAVTDTQYF
NA TRBJ2-7 NA TRBV18 TGTGCCAGCTCACCGGGAAGGGGCTACGAGCAGTACTTC CASSPGRGYEQYF
NA TRBJ2-1 NA TRBV6-5 TGTGCCAGCAGGTTAGCGCCAGGGGTTTTCAATGAGCAGTTCTTC CASRLAPGVFNEQFF
NA TRBJ2-1 TRBD2 TRBV7-9 TGTGCCAGCAGCTTGTTTGGGGGTTGGGGGAGGGAGGGAAATGAGCAGTTCTTC CASSLFGGWGREGNEQFF
once TRBJ1-3 NA TRBV4-1 TGCGCCAGCAGCCAAGAACCCACTGTCTCCGCTGGAAACACCATATATTTT CASSQEPTVSAGNTIYF
NA TRBJ2-3 TRBD2 TRBV5-4 TGTGCCAGCAGTCAGGGCGGGGGTATAAGCACAGATACGCAGTATTTT CASSQGGGISTDTQYF
few TRBJ1-3 NA TRBV5-1 TGCGCCAGCAGCCGCGAGGGTATCTCTGGAAACACCATATATTTT CASSREGISGNTIYF
NA TRBJ2-7 NA TRBV29-1 TGCAGCGTACAGGGTATCGACGAGCAGTACTTC CSVQGIDEQYF
NA TRBJ2-2 NA TRBV7-9 TGTGCCAGCAGCTTAGTGGAAGGGGACACCGGGGAGCTGTTTTTT CASSLVEGDTGELFF
NA TRBJ2-7 NA TRBV11-2 TGTGCCAGCAGGCACCGGGGCAGGGGCCCTTACGAGCAGTACTTC CASRHRGRGPYEQYF
NA TRBJ2-5 NA TRBV18 TGTGCCAGCTCACCAACGGGGGAGACCCAGTACTTC CASSPTGETQYF
NA TRBJ1-5 NA TRBV30 TGTGCCTGGAGTGGCGGAACAGGGTATGATCAGCCCCAGCATTTT CAWSGGTGYDQPQHF
NA TRBJ2-1 NA TRBV5-6 TGTGCCAGCAGCTCGGACAATGAGCAGTTCTTC CASSSDNEQFF
NA TRBJ2-1 TRBD1 TRBV7-9 TGTGCCAGCGGACAGGGGAATCTCTACAATGAGCAGTTCTTC CASGQGNLYNEQFF
few TRBJ2-3 TRBD2 TRBV6-5 TGTGCCGCGGGGCGGGGGGGCTCAGATACGCAGTATTTT CAAGRGGSDTQYF
once TRBJ1-5 NA TRBV2 TGTGCCAGCAGCGGGGGGATTAGGGATCAGCCCCAGCATTTT CASSGGIRDQPQHF
NA TRBJ2-7 TRBD2 TRBV2 TGTGCCAGCAGTGTATTAATAGGGACTAGCGGGAATCCCCTCTCCTACGAGCAGTACTTC CASSVLIGTSGNPLSYEQYF
NA TRBJ2-1 TRBD1 TRBV2 TGTGCCAGCAGCGGGGACAGGGGGAGGCAGTTCTTC CASSGDRGRQFF
NA TRBJ1-5 NA TRBV4-2 TGTGCCAGCAGCCAAGTCCCCGGTTCCAATCAGCCCCAGCATTTT CASSQVPGSNQPQHF
NA TRBJ1-4 TRBD1 TRBV5-1 TGCGCCAGCAGCTTCCAACAGGGGGCCACTAATGAAAAACTGTTTTTT CASSFQQGATNEKLFF
NA TRBJ1-1 NA TRBV30 TGTGCCTTTAAAAGGGGAAGGGACACTGAAGCTTTCTTT CAFKRGRDTEAFF
few TRBJ1-3 NA TRBV6-5 TGTGCCAGCAGTTACTCTCCAGGGGAGATCACCATATATTTT CASSYSPGEITIYF
NA TRBJ2-2 TRBD2 TRBV7-3 TGTGCCAGCAGCCTATACGGGGGGGCAAAAACCGGGGAGCTGTTTTTT CASSLYGGAKTGELFF
once TRBJ2-3 NA TRBV6-5 TGTGCCAGCCGTAAGGGGGGGGGCCGCACAGATACGCAGTATTTT CASRKGGGRTDTQYF
few TRBJ2-5 NA TRBV25-1 TGTGCCAGCAGTGAGTGGGGGCGCGGGGAGACCCAGTACTTC CASSEWGRGETQYF
NA TRBJ2-5 TRBD1 TRBV11-2 TGTGCCAGCAGCTCACAGGGGGGTGAGACCCAGTACTTC CASSSQGGETQYF
few TRBJ2-3 TRBD2 TRBV7-9 TGTGCCAGCAGCGCCCCAAGCGGGGAGAGCACAGATACGCAGTATTTT CASSAPSGESTDTQYF
few TRBJ2-3 TRBD2 TRBV4-3 TGCGCCAGCAGCCAAGATAGTGGGGGACTAGCAAGGAGAGATACGCAGTATTTT CASSQDSGGLARRDTQYF
NA TRBJ2-3 NA TRBV7-7 TGTGCTAGCAGCTTAGGTACAGGCACAGATACGCAGTATTTT CASSLGTGTDTQYF
NA TRBJ2-1 TRBD2 TRBV7-3 TGTGCCAGCAGCTCCTACCTTTCCGGGGGGGCGAATGAGCAGTTCTTC CASSSYLSGGANEQFF
NA TRBJ1-1 NA TRBV7-2 TGTGCCAGCAGCTCCCCCCCCGGGGGGGCGATGAACACTGAAGCTTTCTTT CASSSPPGGAMNTEAFF
NA TRBJ2-7 NA TRBV19 TGTGCCACTATGACAGCCTACGAGCAGTACTTC CATMTAYEQYF
NA TRBJ2-7 NA TRBV4-1 TGCGCCAGCAGCCAAGGCCCCTCGGACTTGTACGAGCAGTACTTC CASSQGPSDLYEQYF